Below, 20 T cell receptor beta chains from the same sample are listed, as sequenced in a study of cytomegalovirus exposure and HLA in healthy donors. With 60 Vbeta and 13 Jbeta primers, the PCR was carried out. Clones were sequenced by immunoSEQ multiplex PCR, and TCRdb holds only the in-frame ones, with some missing. The repertoire holds some 81,000 clones, with 72% as singletons. Sequenced material: PBMCs. The receptors derive from a woman between 40 and 55 years old in good health and CMV-seropositive.

V and J are TRBV9 and TRBJ2-3; a weak D match, TRBD1 (6 bases). V lost 0 bases and J 3 bases, leaving 14 bases between the germline ends. The CDR3 length is 16 residues. CDR1 is SGDLS, CDR2 YYNGEE, per germline. The CDR3 sequence: CASSVGAGQGTDTQYF. DNA of the CDR3: TGTGCCAGCAGCGTAGGGGCGGGCCAGGGGACAGATACGCAGTATTTT.

There are a few counts of this clone. The V gene is TRBV5-1, the J gene TRBJ2-7; 8 bases map to TRBD1. The CDR3 has 13 residues. V gave up 1 base and J gave up 6 bases; unmatched junction bases: 3. CDR1 and CDR2 (germline): SGHRS, YFSETQ. CDR3 loop: CASSLKTGVEQYF. CDR3 bases: TGCGCCAGCAGCTTGAAGACAGGGGTCGAGCAGTACTTC.

This chain joins TRBV6-5 and TRBJ2-7; D is perhaps TRBD1 (5 bases). CDR3 length: 14 amino acids. Germline V gene lookup returns CDR1 MNHEY and CDR2 SVGAGI. V shed 4 bases and J shed 5 bases, with 15 bases lying between them. In DNA, the CDR3 is TGTGCCAGCAGTTCGGTACAGGATGGACACGAGCAGTACTTC. Protein product: CASSSVQDGHEQYF.

J is TRBJ1-5 and V is TRBV6-1; 7 nucleotides align to TRBD1. The CDR3 runs to 15 residues. Germline CDR1 and CDR2: MNHNS and SASEGT. Trimming removed 5 bases from V and 9 bases from J; junction bases left unmatched: 13. CDR3 protein: CASSTTTGAFGPQHF. CDR3 DNA: TGTGCCAGCAGTACAACAACAGGGGCCTTCGGGCCCCAGCATTTT.

V is TRBV7-2 and J is TRBJ2-3; D remains unclear. CDR3 size: 14 residues. V was pared by 0 bases and J by 2 bases, with 6 bases between. Germline CDR1 reads SGHTA; CDR2 reads FQGNSA. In nucleotides, the CDR3 is TGTGCCAGCAGCTTAGCGTACAACACAGATACGCAGTATTTT. Its translation: CASSLAYNTDTQYF.

This clone was counted many times. The CDR3 DNA reads as TGTGCCAGCAGCTCGTCCGCAGGGGGGAATGAAAAACTGTTTTTT. Its protein is CASSSSAGGNEKLFF. This rearrangement joins TRBV7-9 to TRBJ1-4; 7 bases are a match to TRBD1. The CDR3 is made up of 15 amino acids. V shed 4 bases and J 5 bases; nucleotides not matched to a gene: 7. CDR1 is SEHNR, CDR2 FQNEAQ, per germline (reference sequence).

In this sample, this clone turned up a few times. In nucleotides, the CDR3 is TGTGCCAGCAGCCAAGATGAGGCCCGGGAGGCCTTCTCTGGGGCCAACGTCCTGACTTTC. Translating gives CASSQDEAREAFSGANVLTF. The chain employs TRBV4-2 and TRBJ2-6; 7 bases agree with TRBD2. CDR3 length: 20 residues. Germline V gene lookup returns CDR1 LGHNA and CDR2 YNFKEQ. The V segment lost 0 bases and the J segment 0 bases; nucleotides outside the gene matches: 11.

The V call is TRBV5-4, the J call TRBJ2-5, with D possibly TRBD2 on 5 matching bases. V was pared by 4 bases and J by 5 bases, with 6 bases between. CDR3 length: 11 residues. Per the germline V gene, CDR1 is SGHNT and CDR2 is YYREEE (reference sequence). DNA for the CDR3: TGTGCCAGCAGCCCGGGGGAGACCCAGTACTTC. Its protein product is CASSPGETQYF.

The CDR3 region is CASSPQDRPYEQYF. The CDR3 DNA follows: TGTGCCAGCAGCCCTCAAGACAGACCCTACGAGCAGTACTTC. The V call is TRBV9, the J call TRBJ2-5; TRBD1 might be the D (5 bases). The J call is uncertain, as TRBJ2-7 better fits the DNA end. CDR3 size: 14 residues. CDR1 and CDR2 from the germline V gene are SGDLS and YYNGEE.

This clone was counted a few times. This sequence joins TRBV6-5 and TRBJ2-1; tentatively, D is TRBD1 (7 bases). The germline CDR1 and CDR2 sequences are MNHEY and SVGAGI. This CDR3 is 13 amino acids long. The germline V and J ends were trimmed by 4 bases and 7 bases, with 11 bases remaining between them. In DNA form, the CDR3 reads TGTGCCAGCAGTTTCCCAGGGGGGAATGAGCAGTTCTTC. It codes for CASSFPGGNEQFF.

V is TRBV9 and J is TRBJ1-2; the match to TRBD1 covers 8 bases. The length of the CDR3 is 15 residues. Losses at the gene ends were 4 bases for V and 6 bases for J; bases not matched to a gene: 11. Germline loops: CDR1 SGDLS, CDR2 YYNGEE. The CDR3 bases are TGTGCCAGCAGCCCTCGGACAGGGTGGGGTGATGGCTACACCTTC. This gives the protein CASSPRTGWGDGYTF.

This chain uses TRBV6-5 with TRBJ2-5; TRBD1 agrees at 8 bases. The CDR3 covers 15 residues. Germline V gene lookup returns CDR1 MNHEY and CDR2 SVGAGI. Germline trimming cut 6 bases from V and 4 bases from J; bases unmatched to any gene: 10. The CDR3 loop is CASSLTGEFGETQYF. The CDR3 DNA reads as TGTGCCAGCAGCCTGACAGGGGAGTTTGGAGAGACCCAGTACTTC.

The chain combines TRBV5-1 with TRBJ2-3; 7 positions agree with TRBD1. The CDR3 totals 15 residues. Losses at the gene ends were 4 bases for V and 0 bases for J; bases not matched to a gene: 5. The V gene's germline CDR1 is SGHRS and CDR2 YFSETQ. Here the CDR3 DNA reads TGCGCCAGCAGCCACCCCAGGGGGAGCACAGATACGCAGTATTTT. Protein: CASSHPRGSTDTQYF.

This clone occurred a few times. The gene calls are TRBV2 and TRBJ2-3; tentative D call: TRBD1 (5 bases). Germline CDR1 SNHLY, CDR2 FYNNEI. The CDR3 has 13 amino acids. Trimming stripped 5 bases from V and 5 bases from J, with 11 bases between. For the CDR3, the DNA is TGTGCCAGCAGTCAATCTAGGGGAGATACGCAGTATTTT. Its translation: CASSQSRGDTQYF. The full variable domain, in which reference TRBV2 and TRBJ2-3 provide the parts outside the CDR3, is EPEVTQTPSHQVTQMGQEVILRCVPISNHLYFYWYRQILGQKVEFLVSFYNNEISEKSEIFDDQFSVERPDGSNFTLKIRSTKLEDSAMYFCASSQSRGDTQYFGPGTRLTVL.

This chain links TRBV19 with TRBJ2-1; no firm D call. Trimming shortened V by 6 bases and J by 0 bases, and 6 bases separated the two germline ends. This CDR3 comprises 13 residues. Germline CDR1 LNHDA, CDR2 SQIVND (reference sequence). The CDR3 is CASRPSSYNEQFF. In DNA, the CDR3 is TGTGCCAGTAGGCCGAGCTCCTACAATGAGCAGTTCTTC.

For the CDR3, the DNA is TGTGCCAGCAGTGACCAGGGCGGAATTCACTATGGCTACACCTTC. Its protein is CASSDQGGIHYGYTF. The chain carries TRBV6-6 and TRBJ1-2; maybe TRBD1 (5 bases). The V gene's germline CDR1 is MNHNY and CDR2 SVGAGI (reference sequence). V was clipped by 5 bases and J by 3 bases, with 16 bases between them. The length of the CDR3 is 15 residues.

The rearrangement links TRBV11-1 to TRBJ2-3; 10 bases map to TRBD2. The trim removed 5 bases at V and 0 bases at J, leaving 2 bases unmatched. Germline CDR1 and CDR2: SGHAT and FQDESV (reference sequence). CDR3 size: 15 residues. CDR3 in amino acids: CASSVLAGSTDTQYF. The CDR3 bases are TGTGCCAGCAGCGTACTAGCGGGAAGCACAGATACGCAGTATTTT.

In this sample, this clone turned up a few times. The genes are TRBV5-6 and TRBJ2-3; D unclear. V shed 4 bases and J shed 3 bases, with 21 bases lying between them. Germline values: CDR1 SGHDT, CDR2 YYEEEE. This CDR3 region has 17 residues. The CDR3 nucleotides read TGTGCCAGCAGCACTCGAATTGGCAGGTACCCTACAGATACGCAGTATTTT. Its protein product is CASSTRIGRYPTDTQYF.

V gene TRBV5-1 combines with J gene TRBJ2-7, with unresolved D. V shed 4 bases and J shed 7 bases, with 24 bases lying between them. Germline V gene sequence: CDR1 SGHRS, CDR2 YFSETQ. The CDR3 totals 16 residues. The DNA of the CDR3 is TGCGCCAGCAGCCCCTTAGCATCGGAGATGGGTGGTGAGCAGTACTTC. This codes for CASSPLASEMGGEQYF.

The sample holds a few counts of this clone. The rearrangement joins TRBV5-5 to TRBJ2-7; D perhaps matches TRBD2 (5 bases). Germline values: CDR1 SGHKS, CDR2 YYEKEE (reference sequence). The CDR3 covers 15 residues. V was shortened by 4 bases and J by 7 bases, with 21 bases between the two germline ends. The CDR3 here is CASSPGHTFGGEQYF. The CDR3 coding sequence is TGTGCCAGCAGCCCCGGGCACACCTTCGGAGGAGAGCAGTACTTC.